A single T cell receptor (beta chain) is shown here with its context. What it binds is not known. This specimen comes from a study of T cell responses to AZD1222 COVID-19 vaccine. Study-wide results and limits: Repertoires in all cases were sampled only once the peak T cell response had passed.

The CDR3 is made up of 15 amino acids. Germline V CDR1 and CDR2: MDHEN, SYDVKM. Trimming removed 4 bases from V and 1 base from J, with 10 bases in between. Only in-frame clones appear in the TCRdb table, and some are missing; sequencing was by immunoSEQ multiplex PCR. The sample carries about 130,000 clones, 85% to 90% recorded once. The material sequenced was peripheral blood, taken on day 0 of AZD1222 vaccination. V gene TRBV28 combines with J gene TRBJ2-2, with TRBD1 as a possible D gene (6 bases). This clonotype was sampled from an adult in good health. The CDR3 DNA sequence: TGTGCCAGCAGTTCCCCGACAGGGAACACCGGGGAGCTGTTTTTT. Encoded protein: CASSSPTGNTGELFF.